These 14 T cell receptor beta chains share one sample of origin, sequenced in a study of blood T cell repertoires in COVID-19. Libraries were prepared by immunoSEQ multiplex PCR; TCRdb keeps only in-frame clonotypes and omits some of them. The sample has fewer than 180,000 clones; about 86% are singletons. The material sequenced was peripheral blood. All receptors derive from a man aged 65 to 85 with acute or convalescent COVID-19.

The J gene is TRBJ2-7, the V gene TRBV28, with D tentatively TRBD1 (5 bases). Trimming stripped 5 bases from V and 5 bases from J, with 16 bases between. The germline gives CDR1 MDHEN, CDR2 SYDVKM. The CDR3 loop spans 14 amino acids. In DNA form, the CDR3 reads TGTGCCAGCAGTACCCCGTCCAGGGTGCACGAGCAGTACTTC. It codes for CASSTPSRVHEQYF.

V and J are TRBV5-1 and TRBJ1-1; 10 positions agree with TRBD1. The CDR3 runs to 16 residues. V was pared by 4 bases and J by 4 bases, with 10 bases of the junction left unmatched. The germline V gene encodes CDR1 SGHRS and CDR2 YFSETQ. CDR3 amino acids: CASSPRDRGGGTEAFF. The DNA of the CDR3 is TGCGCCAGCAGCCCCCGGGACAGGGGCGGTGGCACTGAAGCTTTCTTT.

The chain employs TRBV6-2 or TRBV6-3 and TRBJ1-5; the D is unclear. Germline CDR1 MNHEY, CDR2 SVGEGT. V dropped 0 bases and J dropped 4 bases, with 10 bases sitting between them. This CDR3 is 15 amino acids long. The CDR3 sequence: CASSYSMQSNQPQHF. In nucleotides, the CDR3 is TGTGCCAGCAGTTACTCGATGCAGTCTAATCAGCCCCAGCATTTT.

The chain has TRBV6-6 and TRBJ2-7; 8 bases align to TRBD2. Germline loops: CDR1 MNHNY, CDR2 SVGAGI (reference sequence). CDR3 length: 15 amino acids. Losses at the gene ends were 5 bases for V and 4 bases for J; bases not matched to a gene: 10. DNA of the CDR3: TGTGCCAGCAGTATCCTGAGACTAGCGAATTACGAGCAGTACTTC. This codes for CASSILRLANYEQYF.

The CDR3 nucleotides are TGTGCCAGCAGTGACAGGGGGCGTCAGCCCCAGCATTTT. It is translated as CASSDRGRQPQHF. The V and J genes are TRBV6-2 or TRBV6-3 and TRBJ1-5, with TRBD1 identical over 10 bases. Germline V gene lookup returns CDR1 MNHEY and CDR2 SVGEGT. This CDR3 spans 13 amino acids. J was trimmed by 6 bases and V by 5 bases; bases with no gene match: 1.

V gene TRBV7-2 combines with J gene TRBJ2-2, with TRBD1 as a possible D gene (5 bases). Germline CDR1 is SGHTA and CDR2 is FQGNSA. V dropped 11 bases and J dropped 3 bases, with 13 bases sitting between them. The CDR3 runs 13 residues. For the CDR3, the DNA is TGTGCCTTGGTTCAGGGCTACACCGGGGAGCTGTTTTTT. This codes for CALVQGYTGELFF.

The chain carries TRBV9 and TRBJ1-1; D perhaps matches TRBD1 (6 bases). Germline assignment: CDR1 SGDLS and CDR2 YYNGEE. CDR3 length equals 13 residues. V lost 4 bases, J lost 5 bases, and 12 bases lay in between. The CDR3: CASSPPGETEAFF. The CDR3 bases are TGTGCCAGCAGCCCGCCAGGGGAAACTGAAGCTTTCTTT.

The chain couples TRBV27 to TRBJ2-5, with D hard to call. Germline CDR1 MNHEY, CDR2 SMNVEV (reference sequence). V was trimmed by 0 bases and J by 5 bases, leaving 7 bases between them. This CDR3 contains 13 residues. The CDR3 region is CASSLSMYETQYF. CDR3 sequence (DNA): TGTGCCAGCAGTTTATCTATGTATGAGACCCAGTACTTC.

The chain carries TRBV6-2 or TRBV6-3 and TRBJ2-7; 9 bases line up with TRBD2. Germline CDR1 and CDR2: MNHEY and SVGEGT. This CDR3 is built from 16 residues. V was pared by 0 bases and J by 0 bases, with 3 bases of the junction left unmatched. Here the CDR3 reads CASSYSTSGGSYEQYF. CDR3 in DNA: TGTGCCAGCAGTTACTCGACTAGCGGAGGCTCCTACGAGCAGTACTTC.

This chain connects TRBV7-2 to TRBJ2-7; 11 nucleotides agree with TRBD2. The CDR3 consists of 16 residues. Germline CDR1 and CDR2: SGHTA and FQGNSA. Losses at the gene ends were 1 base for V and 2 bases for J; bases not matched to a gene: 4. Here the CDR3 DNA reads TGTGCCAGCAGCTTAGACGGGACTAGCGGACCCTACGAGCAGTACTTC. It encodes CASSLDGTSGPYEQYF. Using reference TRBV7-2 and TRBJ2-7 for the parts outside the CDR3, the full variable domain is GAGVSQSPSNKVTEKGKDVELRCDPISGHTALYWYRQSLGQGLEFLIYFQGNSAPDKSGLPSDRFSAERTGGSVSTLTIQRTQQEDSAVYLCASSLDGTSGPYEQYFGPGTRLTVT.

The chain employs TRBV6-5 and TRBJ1-2; a weak D match, TRBD1 (6 bases). Germline CDR1 MNHEY, CDR2 SVGAGI. V was shortened by 7 bases and J by 8 bases, with 17 bases between the two germline ends. The CDR3 is 13 residues long. The CDR3 loop reads CASTERQAGGYTF. DNA of the CDR3: TGTGCCAGCACCGAGAGACAGGCCGGCGGCTACACCTTC.

The CDR3, as DNA: TGCGCCAGCAGCCTACAGGGGGGCACTGAAGCTTTCTTT. This encodes CASSLQGGTEAFF. J is TRBJ1-1 and V is TRBV4-3, with TRBD1 matching over 8 bases. V gave up 4 bases and J gave up 4 bases; unmatched junction bases: 2. Germline V gene data show CDR1 as LGHNA and CDR2 as YSLEER. The CDR3 length is 13 residues.

V gene TRBV5-1 combines with J gene TRBJ2-1; 10 bases are a match to TRBD2. The junction had 4 bases not matched to a gene; V was cut back by 7 bases and J by 3 bases. Looked up from germline, CDR1 is SGHRS and CDR2 is YFSETQ. The CDR3 runs to 14 residues. The CDR3 here is CASRSSGSYNEQFF. Written as DNA, the CDR3 is TGCGCCAGCCGGTCTAGCGGGAGCTACAATGAGCAGTTCTTC.

This clone was observed once. V and J are TRBV24-1 and TRBJ2-1, with TRBD2 matching over 8 bases. Trimming removed 2 bases from V and 12 bases from J; junction bases left unmatched: 17. Germline CDR1 and CDR2: KGHDR and SFDVKD. The CDR3 contains 17 residues. CDR3 amino acids: CATSDSRGGGLDGVQFF. As DNA, the CDR3 is TGTGCCACCAGTGATTCCAGGGGTGGGGGACTAGATGGGGTGCAGTTCTTC.